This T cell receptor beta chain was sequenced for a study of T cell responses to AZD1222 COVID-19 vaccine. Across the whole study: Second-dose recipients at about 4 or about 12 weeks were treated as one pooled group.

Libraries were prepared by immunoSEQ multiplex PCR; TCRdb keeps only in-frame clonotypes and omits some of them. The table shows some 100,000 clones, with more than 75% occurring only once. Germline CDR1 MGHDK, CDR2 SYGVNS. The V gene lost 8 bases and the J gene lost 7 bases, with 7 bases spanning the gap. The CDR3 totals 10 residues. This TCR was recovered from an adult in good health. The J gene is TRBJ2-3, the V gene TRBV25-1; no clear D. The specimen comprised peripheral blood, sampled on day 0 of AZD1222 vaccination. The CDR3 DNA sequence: TGTGCCAGCGGCACTAATACGCAGTATTTT. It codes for CASGTNTQYF.